The 8 T cell receptor beta chains below were found in one sample sequenced in a study of blood T cell repertoires in COVID-19 (dated by TCRdb to the early 2020s). The library was made by the immunoSEQ multiplex PCR assay. Here the immuneACCESS table is served through TCRdb, limited to in-frame sequences with V and J called. Missing clones are a known gap in these copies; in checked studies unresolved V genes cover under half, and the rest lacks a known reason. This sample gives 130,000 or so clones in total; about 79% of them show up just once. The ten largest clones represent approximately 5% of the sample. The sample comprised peripheral blood. These TCRs come from a woman in her 70s with acute or convalescent COVID-19.

This chain connects TRBV24-1 to TRBJ2-1; 9 nucleotides line up with TRBD2. Germline CDR1 reads KGHDR; CDR2 reads SFDVKD. This CDR3 is 16 amino acids long. Trimming took 3 bases from V and 6 from J; bases not matched to a gene: 8. The CDR3 coding sequence is TGTGCCACCAGTGATCATAGCGGGGGTTGGCCCAATGAGCAGTTCTTC. Its protein product is CATSDHSGGWPNEQFF.

The J gene is TRBJ2-5, the V gene TRBV9; a weak D match, TRBD2 (6 bases). Germline CDR1 reads SGDLS; CDR2 reads YYNGEE. The CDR3 loop spans 15 amino acids. The V and J ends lost 0 bases and 2 bases respectively, with 11 bases between them. CDR3 in DNA: TGTGCCAGCAGCGTAGCGTCGGGGGTTCAAGAGACCCAGTACTTC. It codes for CASSVASGVQETQYF. The whole variable domain, filled in from reference TRBV9 and TRBJ2-5, reads DSGVTQTPKHLITATGQRVTLRCSPRSGDLSVYWYQQSLDQGLQFLIQYYNGEERAKGNILERFSAQQFPDLHSELNLSSLELGDSALYFCASSVASGVQETQYFGPGTRLLVL.

The V gene is TRBV19, the J gene TRBJ1-5, with 8 bases identical to TRBD1. The V gene end was trimmed by 5 bases and the J gene end by 0 bases; junction bases not matched to a gene: 0. The CDR3 is 14 amino acids. Per the germline V gene, CDR1 is LNHDA and CDR2 is SQIVND (reference sequence). CDR3 coding DNA: TGTGCCAGTAGTGGGACAGGTAGCAATCAGCCCCAGCATTTT. It is translated as CASSGTGSNQPQHF. The variable domain in full, completed from reference TRBV19 and TRBJ1-5, reads DGGITQSPKYLFRKEGQNVTLSCEQNLNHDAMYWYRQDPGQGLRLIYYSQIVNDFQKGDIAEGYSVSREKKESFPLTVTSAQKNPTAFYLCASSGTGSNQPQHFGDGTRLSIL.

The CDR3 loop reads CASSQDRASGVETQYF. The DNA of the CDR3 is TGCGCCAGCAGCCAAGATAGAGCTAGCGGGGTAGAGACCCAGTACTTC. V and J are TRBV4-1 and TRBJ2-5; 9 bases align to TRBD2. With 0 bases clipped from V and 4 bases from J, the junction kept 6 bases outside the gene matches. Germline loops: CDR1 MGHRA, CDR2 YSYEKL. The CDR3 consists of 16 residues.

The CDR3 region has the DNA TGTGCCACCATGATAAAAAGGACAGGGCGATGCACTGAAGCTTTCTTT. Protein product: CATMIKRTGRCTEAFF. The chain combines TRBV24-1 with TRBJ1-1; 8 bases are a match to TRBD1. There are 16 residues in the CDR3. V lost 8 bases and J lost 4; bases outside the gene matches: 14. Looked up from germline, CDR1 is KGHDR and CDR2 is SFDVKD.

In this sample, this clone turned up many times. This chain uses TRBV5-1 with TRBJ1-3; D possibly corresponds to TRBD1 (5 bases). Germline CDR1 reads SGHRS; CDR2 reads YFSETQ. The CDR3 covers 15 residues. V gave up 1 base and J gave up 2 bases, with 10 bases separating them. The CDR3 coding sequence is TGCGCCAGCAGCTTGCAGGGCAATACTGGAAACACCATATATTTT. This sequence encodes CASSLQGNTGNTIYF.

V gene TRBV7-2 combines with J gene TRBJ1-2, with TRBD1 identical over 8 bases. Trimming took 1 base from V and 6 from J; bases not matched to a gene: 4. The V gene's germline CDR1 is SGHTA and CDR2 FQGNSA. The CDR3 extends over 14 amino acids. The DNA for the CDR3 is TGTGCCAGCAGCTTAGGACAGGGGAATAATGGCTACACCTTC. It encodes CASSLGQGNNGYTF.

The chain links TRBV5-1 to TRBJ1-3; D remains unclear. In germline, CDR1 is SGHRS, CDR2 YFSETQ. Trimming pared 0 bases from V and 3 bases from J, leaving 10 bases between. This CDR3 has 15 amino acids. The CDR3 reads CASSLEAGVGNTIYF. CDR3 DNA sequence: TGCGCCAGCAGCTTGGAGGCCGGGGTTGGAAACACCATATATTTT.